This T cell receptor beta chain comes out of a study of T cell responses to AZD1222 COVID-19 vaccine. Broader study findings: Donors skewed white British and female; clonal diversity was possibly underestimated.

From germline, CDR1 is PRHDT and CDR2 FYEKMQ (reference sequence). V dropped 2 bases and J dropped 6 bases, with 10 bases sitting between them. The CDR3 has 14 amino acids. Here immunoSEQ multiplex PCR was the method, and the copy in TCRdb shows in-frame clones only, minus some. The table has some 150,000 clones, 85% to 95% seen once. To note about this clone: As yet, its antigen is unknown.

This specimen consisted of peripheral blood, obtained on day 0 of MenACWY control vaccination. V gene TRBV13 combines with J gene TRBJ1-4, with D possibly being TRBD1 (6 bases). The TCR originated in an adult in good health. The CDR3 DNA reads as TGTGCCAGCAGCTTAAGGGGGAACGATGAAAAACTGTTTTTT. Translating gives CASSLRGNDEKLFF.